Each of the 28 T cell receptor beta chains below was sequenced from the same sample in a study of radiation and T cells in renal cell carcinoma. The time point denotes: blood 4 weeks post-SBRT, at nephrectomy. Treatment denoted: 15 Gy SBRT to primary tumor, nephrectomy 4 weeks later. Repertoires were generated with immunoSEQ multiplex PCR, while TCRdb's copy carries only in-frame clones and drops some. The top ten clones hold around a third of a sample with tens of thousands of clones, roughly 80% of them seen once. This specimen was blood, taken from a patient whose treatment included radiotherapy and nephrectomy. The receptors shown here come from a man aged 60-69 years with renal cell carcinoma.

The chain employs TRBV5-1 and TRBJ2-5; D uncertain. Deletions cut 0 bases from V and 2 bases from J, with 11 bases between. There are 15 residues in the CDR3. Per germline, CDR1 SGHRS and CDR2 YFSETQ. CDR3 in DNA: TGCGCCAGCAGCTTGGGGAGCGTGTCTCAAGAGACCCAGTACTTC. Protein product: CASSLGSVSQETQYF.

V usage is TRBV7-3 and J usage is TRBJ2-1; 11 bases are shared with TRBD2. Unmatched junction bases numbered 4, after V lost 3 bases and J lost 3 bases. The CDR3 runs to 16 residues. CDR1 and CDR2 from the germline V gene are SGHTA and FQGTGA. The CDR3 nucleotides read TGTGCCAGCAGCTTGGGTGGGACTAGCGGCTACAATGAGCAGTTCTTC. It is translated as CASSLGGTSGYNEQFF.

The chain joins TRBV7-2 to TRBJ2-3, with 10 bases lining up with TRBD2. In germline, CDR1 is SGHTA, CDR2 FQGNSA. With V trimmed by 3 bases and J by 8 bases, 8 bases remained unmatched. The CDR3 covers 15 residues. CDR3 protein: CASSFGLAGVVTQYF. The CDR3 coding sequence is TGTGCCAGCAGCTTCGGGCTAGCGGGAGTGGTTACGCAGTATTTT.

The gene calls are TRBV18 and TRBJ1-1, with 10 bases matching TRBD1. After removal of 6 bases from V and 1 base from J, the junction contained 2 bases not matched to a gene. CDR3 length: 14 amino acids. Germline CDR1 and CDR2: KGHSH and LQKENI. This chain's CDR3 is CASSRQGANTEAFF. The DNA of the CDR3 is TGTGCCAGCTCCAGACAGGGGGCGAACACTGAAGCTTTCTTT.

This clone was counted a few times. The CDR3 coding sequence is TGTGCCAGCAGCTTAGGACAGGGCGGGCCCCAGCATTTT. Protein product: CASSLGQGGPQHF. The rearrangement uses TRBV7-9 and TRBJ1-5; 7 positions agree with TRBD1. The CDR3 is 13 residues long. Germline V gene data show CDR1 as SEHNR and CDR2 as FQNEAQ (reference sequence). The junction had 3 bases not matched to a gene; V was cut back by 1 base and J by 9 bases.

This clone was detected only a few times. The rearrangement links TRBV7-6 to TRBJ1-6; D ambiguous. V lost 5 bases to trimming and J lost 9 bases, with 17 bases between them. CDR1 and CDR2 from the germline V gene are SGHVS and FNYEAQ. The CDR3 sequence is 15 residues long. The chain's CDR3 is CASSPHWADLSPLHF. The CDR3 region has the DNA TGTGCCAGCAGCCCTCACTGGGCAGACCTTTCACCCCTCCACTTT.

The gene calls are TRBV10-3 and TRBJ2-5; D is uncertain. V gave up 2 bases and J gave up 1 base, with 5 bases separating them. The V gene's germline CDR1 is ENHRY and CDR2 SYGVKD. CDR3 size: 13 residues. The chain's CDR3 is CAISEALQETQYF. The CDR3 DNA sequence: TGTGCCATCAGTGAGGCCCTCCAAGAGACCCAGTACTTC.

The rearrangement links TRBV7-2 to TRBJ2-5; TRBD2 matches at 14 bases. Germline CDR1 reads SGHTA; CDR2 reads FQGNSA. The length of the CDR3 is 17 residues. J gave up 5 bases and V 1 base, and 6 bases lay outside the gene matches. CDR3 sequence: CASSLGLAGGGVETQYF. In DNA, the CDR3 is TGTGCCAGCAGCTTAGGACTAGCGGGAGGGGGTGTGGAGACCCAGTACTTC.

CDR3 in amino acids: CASSPQGGGYEQYF. CDR3 DNA: TGTGCCAGCAGCCCCCAGGGGGGAGGGTACGAGCAGTACTTC. The chain couples TRBV7-2 to TRBJ2-7; the D gene could be TRBD1 or TRBD2 (7 bases each). Germline V CDR1 and CDR2: SGHTA, FQGNSA. V lost 5 bases, J lost 4 bases, and 15 bases lay in between. The CDR3 is made up of 14 amino acids. Drawing the rest from reference TRBV7-2 and TRBJ2-7, the complete variable domain is GAGVSQSPSNKVTEKGKDVELRCDPISGHTALYWYRQSLGQGLEFLIYFQGNSAPDKSGLPSDRFSAERTGGSVSTLTIQRTQQEDSAVYLCASSPQGGGYEQYFGPGTRLTVT.

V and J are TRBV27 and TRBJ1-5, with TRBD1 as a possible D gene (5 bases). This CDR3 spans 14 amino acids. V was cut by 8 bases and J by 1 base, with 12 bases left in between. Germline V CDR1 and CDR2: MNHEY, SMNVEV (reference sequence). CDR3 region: CASSLRDSNQPQHF. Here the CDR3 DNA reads TGTGCCAGCTCTCTGAGGGACAGCAATCAGCCCCAGCATTTT.

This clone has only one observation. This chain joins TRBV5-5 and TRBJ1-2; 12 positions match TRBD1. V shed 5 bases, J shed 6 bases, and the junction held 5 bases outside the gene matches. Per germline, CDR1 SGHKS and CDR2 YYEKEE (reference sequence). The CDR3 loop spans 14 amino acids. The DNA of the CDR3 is TGTGCCAGCAGTGGGGGACAGGGGGCGCATGGCTACACCTTC. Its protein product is CASSGGQGAHGYTF.

The CDR3 sequence is CASSATPDRRKAFF. The CDR3 DNA reads as TGCGCCAGCAGCGCGACACCGGACAGGAGAAAAGCTTTCTTT. This chain connects TRBV5-1 to TRBJ1-1; 7 bases match TRBD1. The V gene end was trimmed by 4 bases and the J gene end by 9 bases; junction bases not matched to a gene: 12. The CDR3 length is 14 residues. Germline V lookup: CDR1 SGHRS, CDR2 YFSETQ.

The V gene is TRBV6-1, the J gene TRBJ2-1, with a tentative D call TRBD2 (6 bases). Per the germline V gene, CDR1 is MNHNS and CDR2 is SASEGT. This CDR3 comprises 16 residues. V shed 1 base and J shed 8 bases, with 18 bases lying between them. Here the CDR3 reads CASSEGGTPPLYEQFF. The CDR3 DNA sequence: TGTGCCAGCAGTGAAGGCGGGACTCCCCCACTTTATGAGCAGTTCTTC.

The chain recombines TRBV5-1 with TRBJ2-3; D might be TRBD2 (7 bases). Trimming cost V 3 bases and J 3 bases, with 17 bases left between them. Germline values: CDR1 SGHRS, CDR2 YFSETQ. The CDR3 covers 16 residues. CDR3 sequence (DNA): TGCGCCAGCAGCTCCCAATCGGGGGGCGGAACAGATACGCAGTATTTT. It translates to CASSSQSGGGTDTQYF.

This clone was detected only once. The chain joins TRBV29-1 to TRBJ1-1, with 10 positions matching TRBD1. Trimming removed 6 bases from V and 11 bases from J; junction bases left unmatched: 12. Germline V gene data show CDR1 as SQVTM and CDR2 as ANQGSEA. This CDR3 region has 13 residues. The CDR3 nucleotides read TGCAGCGTCTCACCGGGACAGGGGAGAGGGGCTTTCTTT. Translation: CSVSPGQGRGAFF.

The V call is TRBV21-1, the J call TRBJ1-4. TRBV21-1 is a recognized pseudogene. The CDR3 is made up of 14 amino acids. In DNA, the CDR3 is TGTGCCAGCAGCAAGCCGGCAACTAATGAAAAACTGTTTTTT. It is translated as CASSKPATNEKLFF.

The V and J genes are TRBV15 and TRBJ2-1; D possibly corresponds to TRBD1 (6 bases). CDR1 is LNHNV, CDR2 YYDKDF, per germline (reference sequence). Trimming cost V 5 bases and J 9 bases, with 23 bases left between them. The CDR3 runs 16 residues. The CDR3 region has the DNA TGTGCCACCAGCGGGTCCCTCCTGGGGGCCAGTGGTGAGCAGTTCTTC. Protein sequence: CATSGSLLGASGEQFF.

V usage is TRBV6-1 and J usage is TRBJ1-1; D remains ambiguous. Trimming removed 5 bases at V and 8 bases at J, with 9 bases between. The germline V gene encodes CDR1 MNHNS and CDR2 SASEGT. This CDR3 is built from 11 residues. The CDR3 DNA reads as TGTGCCAGCAGTAGGGTGGGGGAAGCTTTCTTT. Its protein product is CASSRVGEAFF.

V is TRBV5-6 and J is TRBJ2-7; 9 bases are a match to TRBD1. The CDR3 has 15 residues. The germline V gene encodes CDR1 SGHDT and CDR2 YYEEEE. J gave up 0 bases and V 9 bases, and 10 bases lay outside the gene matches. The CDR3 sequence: CATLVRDRVSYEQYF. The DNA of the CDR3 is TGTGCCACCTTAGTCCGGGACAGGGTCTCCTACGAGCAGTACTTC.

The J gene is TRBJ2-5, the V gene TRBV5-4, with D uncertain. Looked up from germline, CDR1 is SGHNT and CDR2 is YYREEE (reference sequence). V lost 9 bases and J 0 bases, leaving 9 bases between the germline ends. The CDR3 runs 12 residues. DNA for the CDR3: TGTGCCATTGGACGGCACCAAGAGACCCAGTACTTC. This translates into CAIGRHQETQYF.

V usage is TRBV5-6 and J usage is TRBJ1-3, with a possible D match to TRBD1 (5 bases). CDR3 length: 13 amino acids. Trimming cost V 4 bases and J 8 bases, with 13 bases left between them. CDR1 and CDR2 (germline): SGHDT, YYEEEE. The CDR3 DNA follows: TGTGCCAGCAGCCCGGCGGGGGGAGACACCATATATTTT. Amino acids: CASSPAGGDTIYF.

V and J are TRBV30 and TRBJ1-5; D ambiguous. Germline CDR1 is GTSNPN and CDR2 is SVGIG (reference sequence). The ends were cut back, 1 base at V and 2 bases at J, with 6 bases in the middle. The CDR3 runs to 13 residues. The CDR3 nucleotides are TGTGCCTGGAGTGGCAGGCGCAATCAGCCCCAGCATTTT. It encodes CAWSGRRNQPQHF.

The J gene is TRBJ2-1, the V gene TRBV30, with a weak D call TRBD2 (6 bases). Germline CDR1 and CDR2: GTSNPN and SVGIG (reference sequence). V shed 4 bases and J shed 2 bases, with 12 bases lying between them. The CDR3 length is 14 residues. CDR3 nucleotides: TGTGCCTGGACCACGGCGGGACCCTACAATGAGCAGTTCTTC. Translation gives CAWTTAGPYNEQFF. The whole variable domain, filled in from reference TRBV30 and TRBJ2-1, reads SQTIHQWPATLVQPVGSPLSLECTVEGTSNPNLYWYRQAAGRGLQLLFYSVGIGQISSEVPQNLSASRPQDRQFILSSKKLLLSDSGFYLCAWTTAGPYNEQFFGPGTRLTVL.

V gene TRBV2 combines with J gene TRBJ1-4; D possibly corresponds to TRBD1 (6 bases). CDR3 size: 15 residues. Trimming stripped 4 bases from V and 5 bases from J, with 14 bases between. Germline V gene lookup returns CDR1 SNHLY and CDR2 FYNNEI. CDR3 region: CASSGGTGLNEKLFF. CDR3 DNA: TGTGCCAGCAGTGGAGGAACAGGGCTGAATGAAAAACTGTTTTTT.

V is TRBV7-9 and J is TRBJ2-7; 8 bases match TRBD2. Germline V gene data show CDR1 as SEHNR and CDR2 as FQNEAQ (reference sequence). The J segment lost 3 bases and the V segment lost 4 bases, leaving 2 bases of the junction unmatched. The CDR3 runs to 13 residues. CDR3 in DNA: TGTGCCAGCAGCTCTCTAGCGGGCTACGAGCAGTACTTC. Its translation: CASSSLAGYEQYF.

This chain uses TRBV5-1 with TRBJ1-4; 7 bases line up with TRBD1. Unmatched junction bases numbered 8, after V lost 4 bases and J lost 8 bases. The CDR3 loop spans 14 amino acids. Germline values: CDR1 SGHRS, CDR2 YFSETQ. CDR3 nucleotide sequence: TGCGCCAGCAGCGGGACAGTTAGTAGAGAAAAACTGTTTTTT. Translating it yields CASSGTVSREKLFF.

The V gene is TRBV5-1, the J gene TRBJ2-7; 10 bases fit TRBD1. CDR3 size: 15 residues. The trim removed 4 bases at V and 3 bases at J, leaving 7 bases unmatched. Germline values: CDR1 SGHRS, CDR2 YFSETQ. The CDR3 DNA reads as TGCGCCAGCAGCCCACGCCGGGACAGGGGCTACGAGCAGTACTTC. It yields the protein CASSPRRDRGYEQYF. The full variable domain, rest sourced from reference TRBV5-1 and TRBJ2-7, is KAGVTQTPRYLIKTRGQQVTLSCSPISGHRSVSWYQQTPGQGLQFLFEYFSETQRNKGNFPGRFSGRQFSNSRSEMNVSTLELGDSALYLCASSPRRDRGYEQYFGPGTRLTVT.

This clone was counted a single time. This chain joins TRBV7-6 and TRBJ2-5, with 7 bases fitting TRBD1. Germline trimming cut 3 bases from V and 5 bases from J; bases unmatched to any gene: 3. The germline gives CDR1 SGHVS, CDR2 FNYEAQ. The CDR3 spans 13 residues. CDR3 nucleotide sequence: TGTGCCAGCAGCTTTGACAGGGCGGAGACCCAGTACTTC. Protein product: CASSFDRAETQYF.